What follows are 26 T cell receptor beta chains derived from one specimen sequenced in a study of early T cells in non-severe SARS-CoV-2 infection. Each CDR3 protein gets one entry after TCRdb re-called the 5' RACE reads with MiXCR. The repertoire includes roughly 46,000 distinct CDR3 sequences, around 10% of them detected once, and about 5.4% sits in the top ten. The specimen was whole blood, collected at baseline. These receptors were taken from an adult who was a healthcare worker with PCR-confirmed SARS-CoV-2 infection or an uninfected control (not recorded which).

This clonotype was counted only a few times. CDR3: CASSPDLSSYEQYF. The CDR3 region has the DNA TGTGCCAGCAGCCCTGATTTAAGCTCCTACGAGCAGTACTTC. The chain uses TRBV5-4 and TRBJ2-7; D unclear. With 4 bases removed from V and 0 bases from J, the gap between germline ends came to 11 bases. The germline V gene encodes CDR1 SGHNT and CDR2 YYREEE (reference sequence). This CDR3 contains 14 residues.

There are many counts of this clonotype. The chain employs TRBV29-1 and TRBJ2-7; tentatively, D is TRBD1 (6 bases). CDR1 SQVTM and CDR2 ANQGSEA come from the germline V gene. This CDR3 is 13 amino acids long. Between the trimmed V and J ends, which lost 2 bases and 5 bases, there was a span of 13 bases. The CDR3 coding sequence is TGCAGCGTTGAACTCGGGACATTCGACGAGCAGTACTTC. Translating gives CSVELGTFDEQYF.

With regard to this clonotype: A much larger clone lies a single base off, so this may be a read error. The chain is built from TRBV7-8 and TRBJ2-5, with D tentatively TRBD1 or TRBD2 (6 bases each). The CDR3 length is 13 residues. Germline CDR1 and CDR2: SGHVS and FQNEAQ. V lost 5 bases, J lost 2 bases, and 9 bases lay in between. In DNA form, the CDR3 reads TGTGCCAGCAGCGTAGGGGGGCAAGAGACCCAGTACTTC. Amino acids: CASSVGGQETQYF.

This chain links TRBV7-9 with TRBJ2-1; D is perhaps TRBD2 (5 bases). Germline V gene data show CDR1 as SEHNR and CDR2 as FQNEAQ (reference sequence). The V and J ends lost 5 bases and 3 bases respectively, with 23 bases between them. The CDR3 runs to 18 residues. The CDR3 bases are TGTGCCAGCAGCCCTCAAACCCGGGATCCGGACCTCTACAATGAGCAGTTCTTC. Amino acids: CASSPQTRDPDLYNEQFF.

The chain carries TRBV7-9 and TRBJ2-7; D possibly corresponds to TRBD1 (5 bases). V was pared by 5 bases and J by 3 bases, with 11 bases between. CDR3 length equals 13 residues. CDR1 is SEHNR and CDR2 is FQNEAQ in the germline V gene (reference sequence). CDR3 sequence (DNA): TGTGCCAGCAGCCCCACAGGCTTCTACGAGCAGTACTTC. Protein sequence: CASSPTGFYEQYF.

This clonotype was recorded at least ten times. CDR3 sequence reads: CASSLASGDTDTQYF. CDR3 DNA: TGTGCCAGCAGCTTAGCTAGCGGGGACACAGATACGCAGTATTTT. The V call is TRBV7-9, the J call TRBJ2-3; 8 nucleotides match TRBD2. The CDR3 is 15 amino acids. J was trimmed by 2 bases and V by 0 bases; bases with no gene match: 1. Germline assignment: CDR1 SEHNR and CDR2 FQNEAQ (reference sequence).

The genes are TRBV6-2 or TRBV6-3 and TRBJ2-2; TRBD1 is a possible D gene (6 bases). The CDR3 has 17 residues. The germline CDR1 and CDR2 sequences are MNHEY and SVGEGT. V dropped 2 bases and J dropped 3 bases, with 16 bases sitting between them. The CDR3 bases are TGTGCCAGCAGTTACATCGCTCAGGGGTCGCACACCGGGGAGCTGTTTTTT. This translates into CASSYIAQGSHTGELFF.

In this sample, this clonotype is medium-sized. V and J are TRBV11-2 and TRBJ2-4, with D unclear. In germline, CDR1 is SGHAT, CDR2 FQNNGV. Trimming removed 5 bases at V and 0 bases at J, with 11 bases between. The length of the CDR3 is 15 residues. The CDR3, as DNA: TGTGCCAGCAGCCTCATCATCCTAGCCAAAAACATTCAGTACTTC. It is translated as CASSLIILAKNIQYF.

The genes are TRBV6-6 and TRBJ2-5; TRBD2 aligns across 7 bases. The CDR3 is 16 residues long. Trimming took 6 bases from V and 3 from J; bases not matched to a gene: 13. CDR1 is MNHNY and CDR2 is SVGAGI in the germline V gene (reference sequence). The CDR3 coding sequence is TGTGCCAGCAGCTCTACCACTAGCGCGGGGAAAGAGACCCAGTACTTC. Amino acid sequence: CASSSTTSAGKETQYF.

This sequence joins TRBV20-1 and TRBJ2-3, with D perhaps TRBD2 (5 bases). This CDR3 spans 15 amino acids. Trimming took 2 bases from V and 1 from J, leaving 13 bases between them. Germline V lookup: CDR1 DFQATT, CDR2 SNEGSKA (reference sequence). The CDR3 sequence: CSARPDGSGTDTQYF. The DNA of the CDR3 is TGCAGTGCTAGACCCGATGGTAGCGGCACAGATACGCAGTATTTT.

The gene calls are TRBV3-1 and TRBJ1-1, with 7 bases aligning to TRBD1. This CDR3 spans 16 amino acids. Germline lookup yields CDR1 LGHDT and CDR2 YNNKEL (reference sequence). J gave up 0 bases and V 4 bases, and 8 bases lay outside the gene matches. The CDR3 region is CASSPTTGSMNTEAFF. CDR3 bases: TGTGCCAGCAGCCCTACGACAGGGTCGATGAACACTGAAGCTTTCTTT.

The rearrangement uses TRBV7-2 and TRBJ1-5, with D uncertain. Germline loops: CDR1 SGHTA, CDR2 FQGNSA. The V and J ends lost 1 base and 2 bases respectively, with 15 bases between them. This CDR3 is 17 amino acids long. CDR3 loop: CASSLGRKAARNQPQHF. CDR3 DNA: TGTGCCAGCAGCTTAGGGCGGAAAGCCGCCCGCAATCAGCCCCAGCATTTT.

On this clonotype: This may arise from a read error, as a much more abundant clone is one base away. The gene calls are TRBV2 and TRBJ2-5, with 11 bases fitting TRBD1. Germline trimming cut 3 bases from V and 8 bases from J; bases unmatched to any gene: 5. Germline loops: CDR1 SNHLY, CDR2 FYNNEI. This CDR3 spans 14 amino acids. Here the CDR3 DNA reads TGTGCCAGCAGTGACGGACAGGGGGCACACACCCAGTACTTC. Translation: CASSDGQGAHTQYF.

The rearrangement uses TRBV5-1 and TRBJ1-2; 8 bases fit TRBD1. CDR1 and CDR2 (germline): SGHRS, YFSETQ. The ends lost 3 bases at V and 1 base at J; junction bases unmatched: 11. The CDR3 runs to 17 residues. The CDR3 bases are TGCGCCAGCAGCTCGACAGGGGCCGAACAGTATAACTATGGCTACACCTTC. Translation gives CASSSTGAEQYNYGYTF.

The V call is TRBV6-6, the J call TRBJ1-4, with 7 nucleotides matching TRBD1. The V segment lost 6 bases and the J segment 3 bases; nucleotides outside the gene matches: 4. The CDR3 extends over 14 amino acids. In germline, CDR1 is MNHNY, CDR2 SVGAGI (reference sequence). The CDR3 DNA is TGTGCCAGCAGCTCCGGGACAGCTAATGAAAAACTGTTTTTT. Its protein is CASSSGTANEKLFF.

This clonotype showed up just a few times. V is TRBV30 and J is TRBJ1-4; D call uncertain. V shed 5 bases and J shed 0 bases, with 7 bases lying between them. Germline CDR1 GTSNPN, CDR2 SVGIG (reference sequence). The CDR3 is 13 amino acids. The CDR3 spells CAWWVATNEKLFF. CDR3 DNA: TGTGCCTGGTGGGTCGCAACTAATGAAAAACTGTTTTTT.

In this sample, this clonotype turned up many times. The chain has TRBV7-2 and TRBJ2-1; 9 bases are shared with TRBD2. The V segment lost 3 bases and the J segment 7 bases; nucleotides outside the gene matches: 7. Germline V lookup: CDR1 SGHTA, CDR2 FQGNSA. The CDR3 has 15 residues. CDR3 DNA sequence: TGTGCCAGCAGCTTTGCCGGGACTAGCCGGAATGAGCAGTTCTTC. Encoded protein: CASSFAGTSRNEQFF.

This clonotype was recorded at least ten times. The V gene is TRBV7-9, the J gene TRBJ2-6; D gene ambiguous. The CDR3 is 12 residues long. The germline gives CDR1 SEHNR, CDR2 FQNEAQ (reference sequence). V lost 4 bases to trimming and J lost 3 bases, with 1 base between them. CDR3 DNA: TGTGCCAGCAGCTATGGGGCCAACGTCCTGACTTTC. Translating gives CASSYGANVLTF.

This clonotype was seen a few times. This chain links TRBV2 with TRBJ1-2, with a possible D match to TRBD1 (6 bases). This CDR3 has 13 amino acids. Germline V gene lookup returns CDR1 SNHLY and CDR2 FYNNEI. The ends were cut back, 5 bases at V and 4 bases at J, with 11 bases in the middle. CDR3 in amino acids: CASSMQGSYGYTF. The CDR3 coding sequence is TGTGCCAGCAGTATGCAGGGGAGCTATGGCTACACCTTC. Supplemented by reference TRBV2 and TRBJ1-2, the full variable domain reads EPEVTQTPSHQVTQMGQEVILRCVPISNHLYFYWYRQILGQKVEFLVSFYNNEISEKSEIFDDQFSVERPDGSNFTLKIRSTKLEDSAMYFCASSMQGSYGYTFGSGTRLTVV.

This clonotype was detected ten times or more. The chain has TRBV7-9 and TRBJ1-3; D remains unclear. The V end was cut by 1 base, the J end by 0 bases, with 10 bases between. Germline CDR1 reads SEHNR; CDR2 reads FQNEAQ (reference sequence). The CDR3 length is 16 residues. CDR3 nucleotides: TGTGCCAGCAGCTTAGTGGGCTCGGGCTCTGGAAACACCATATATTTT. This translates into CASSLVGSGSGNTIYF.

The chain uses TRBV4-3 and TRBJ2-1; TRBD1 agrees at 12 bases. The V gene end was trimmed by 0 bases and the J gene end by 7 bases; junction bases not matched to a gene: 7. The CDR3 consists of 17 residues. Germline V gives CDR1 LGHNA, CDR2 YSLEER. The DNA of the CDR3 is TGCGCCAGCAGCCAAGATCGGGGACAGGGGGCAATGAATGAGCAGTTCTTC. Its protein is CASSQDRGQGAMNEQFF.

This clonotype was counted between two and nine times. This chain links TRBV6-1 with TRBJ1-1; D gene unclear. Germline V gene sequence: CDR1 MNHNS, CDR2 SASEGT. V gave up 2 bases and J gave up 0 bases, with 13 bases separating them. The CDR3 spans 16 residues. DNA of the CDR3: TGTGCCAGCAGTGAAAGGAGGCCCAGGATGAACACTGAAGCTTTCTTT. Protein product: CASSERRPRMNTEAFF.

Ten or more counts support this clonotype. The chain combines TRBV12-3 or TRBV12-4 with TRBJ2-2; D is possibly TRBD2 (6 bases). The ends were cut back, 3 bases at V and 5 bases at J, with 13 bases in the middle. The CDR3 contains 15 residues. CDR3 residues: CASSFSGSVTGELFF. The CDR3 coding sequence is TGTGCCAGCAGTTTTTCCGGGAGTGTTACCGGGGAGCTGTTTTTT.

This clonotype appeared many times. This chain joins TRBV28 and TRBJ1-5; D might be TRBD1 (6 bases). The CDR3 length is 15 residues. Germline CDR1 and CDR2: MDHEN and SYDVKM. Trimming took 3 bases from V and 7 from J, leaving 16 bases between them. CDR3 in DNA: TGTGCCAGCAGTTTGGGCCAGGGGTTCCGGCAGCCCCAGCATTTT. Protein sequence: CASSLGQGFRQPQHF. Drawing the rest from reference TRBV28 and TRBJ1-5, the complete variable domain is DVKVTQSSRYLVKRTGEKVFLECVQDMDHENMFWYRQDPGLGLRLIYFSYDVKMKEKGDIPEGYSVSREKKERFSLILESASTNQTSMYLCASSLGQGFRQPQHFGDGTRLSIL.

This clonotype was recorded a few times. The chain recombines TRBV20-1 with TRBJ2-3; 9 bases match TRBD2. Germline assignment: CDR1 DFQATT and CDR2 SNEGSKA (reference sequence). The CDR3 has 14 residues. V shed 0 bases and J 3 bases; nucleotides not matched to a gene: 1. CDR3 in DNA: TGCAGTGCTAGAGATGCGGGGGGGACAGATACGCAGTATTTT. It encodes CSARDAGGTDTQYF.

V gene TRBV4-3 combines with J gene TRBJ1-1, with D possibly matching TRBD1 (5 bases). The length of the CDR3 is 15 residues. Germline V lookup: CDR1 LGHNA, CDR2 YSLEER. Trimming stripped 0 bases from V and 4 bases from J, with 12 bases between. The CDR3 bases are TGCGCCAGCAGCCAAGATTCAGGGAGGGCCACTGAAGCTTTCTTT. This encodes CASSQDSGRATEAFF.